The subject of this entry is one T cell receptor (beta chain). Antigen: not known. The primer mix had 60 Vbeta and 13 Jbeta primers. The protocol was immunoSEQ multiplex PCR, while the TCRdb copy is restricted to in-frame clones and leaves out a portion. This sample's table reports about 190,000 clones. The source of the sample is a study of cytomegalovirus exposure and HLA in healthy donors. Study-wide results and caveats: Associated with HLA alleles at 0.05 false discovery rate in a later analysis were 17,000 or so TCR beta sequences. In a later analysis, an Asian-associated ancestry cluster reportedly showed fewer N-insertions than the roughly 700-donor mean. According to the study, roughly 160 TCR beta chains were cytomegalovirus-associated.

This CDR3 region has 16 residues. The junction had 10 bases not matched to a gene; V was cut back by 5 bases and J by 4 bases. In germline, CDR1 is LNHNV, CDR2 YYDKDF (reference sequence). The origin of this receptor is a young man in good health and CMV-seronegative. Sequenced sample: PBMCs. V gene TRBV15 combines with J gene TRBJ2-5; 10 nucleotides agree with TRBD1. CDR3 nucleotide sequence: TGTGCCACCAGCCGTGGACAGGGGGAGTTTGTAGAGACCCAGTACTTC. It translates to CATSRGQGEFVETQYF.